This T cell receptor beta chain was obtained from a study of control samples from healthy donors and cancer patients. The CDR3 is 15 residues long. Trimming pared 3 bases from V and 4 bases from J, leaving 15 bases between. The germline gives CDR1 SGHAT, CDR2 FQNNGV. This clone was seen more than once but under ten times. The table came from immunoSEQ multiplex PCR; TCRdb's copy has only in-frame clones and leaves some out. The sample holds about 31,000 clones, around 94% seen once. Material for sequencing was blood. J is TRBJ1-1 and V is TRBV11-2; D is unresolved. This TCR came from a man aged 55 to 70 in good health. CDR3 region: CASSFARGEVTEAFF. The DNA for the CDR3 is TGTGCCAGCAGCTTCGCCCGAGGAGAGGTCACTGAAGCTTTCTTT.